Listed below are T cell receptor beta chains from one sample, sequenced in a study of siplizumab effects on memory and regulatory T cells. Assay: immunoSEQ multiplex PCR; the TCRdb copy retains only in-frame clones and omits some. Of tens of thousands of clones in the sample, about 89% were seen once. The specimen sequenced was CD8+ T cells sorted from blood. The receptors here all came from a human donor in good health. CDR3s include the opening cysteine and the closing phenylalanine or tryptophan. Fields, in order: V gene, clone size, J gene, D gene, CDR3 protein, CDR3 DNA. The D gene is left open where the match is weak. Part of the rows lack a size; the others show once, few, many or a class for expanded clones.

v_gene: TRBV4-1; abundance: .; j_gene: TRBJ1-4; d_gene: .; CDR3aa: CASSQGLGRQARVDEKLFF; CDR3nt: TGCGCCAGCAGCCAAGGATTGGGGAGGCAGGCCCGGGTTGATGAAAAACTGTTTTTT
v_gene: TRBV11-2; abundance: .; j_gene: TRBJ1-2; d_gene: TRBD1; CDR3aa: CASSFDEGAWSGYTF; CDR3nt: TGTGCCAGCAGCTTTGATGAGGGGGCATGGAGTGGCTACACCTTC
v_gene: TRBV27; abundance: .; j_gene: TRBJ2-7; d_gene: .; CDR3aa: CASSFGDISYEQYF; CDR3nt: TGTGCCAGCAGTTTTGGAGACATCTCCTACGAGCAGTACTTC
v_gene: TRBV5-8; abundance: once; j_gene: TRBJ2-1; d_gene: .; CDR3aa: CASSLSGRGPYNEQFF; CDR3nt: TGTGCCAGCAGCCTTAGTGGGAGGGGGCCATACAATGAGCAGTTCTTC
v_gene: TRBV4-1; abundance: .; j_gene: TRBJ2-1; d_gene: .; CDR3aa: CASSVKGPVYNEQFF; CDR3nt: TGCGCCAGCAGCGTGAAGGGACCAGTCTACAATGAGCAGTTCTTC
v_gene: TRBV19; abundance: .; j_gene: TRBJ2-1; d_gene: TRBD1; CDR3aa: CASRQQGANNEQFF; CDR3nt: TGTGCCAGTAGACAACAGGGGGCCAACAATGAGCAGTTCTTC
v_gene: TRBV6-1; abundance: .; j_gene: TRBJ2-7; d_gene: TRBD2; CDR3aa: CASSEFDAGTSGIPYEQYF; CDR3nt: TGTGCCAGCAGTGAATTCGACGCCGGGACTAGCGGGATACCCTACGAGCAGTACTTC
v_gene: TRBV25-1; abundance: .; j_gene: TRBJ2-1; d_gene: TRBD2; CDR3aa: CASSESGTSGINEQFF; CDR3nt: TGTGCCAGCAGTGAGTCCGGGACTAGCGGGATAAATGAGCAGTTCTTC
v_gene: TRBV25-1; abundance: .; j_gene: TRBJ2-1; d_gene: .; CDR3aa: CASMALSSYNEQFF; CDR3nt: TGTGCCAGCATGGCGTTAAGCTCCTACAATGAGCAGTTCTTC
v_gene: TRBV6-5; abundance: .; j_gene: TRBJ2-1; d_gene: .; CDR3aa: CASSSAGSVYNEQFF; CDR3nt: TGTGCCAGCAGTTCCGCGGGGTCGGTTTACAATGAGCAGTTCTTC
v_gene: TRBV27; abundance: .; j_gene: TRBJ2-1; d_gene: TRBD2; CDR3aa: CASSFLSGGALNEQFF; CDR3nt: TGTGCCAGCAGTTTCCTTAGCGGGGGGGCATTGAATGAGCAGTTCTTC
v_gene: TRBV4-1; abundance: once; j_gene: TRBJ2-5; d_gene: .; CDR3aa: CASSPQVDGETQYF; CDR3nt: TGCGCCAGCAGCCCACAAGTCGACGGGGAGACCCAGTACTTC
v_gene: TRBV7-9; abundance: .; j_gene: TRBJ2-7; d_gene: TRBD2; CDR3aa: CASSLLSGGAHYEQYF; CDR3nt: TGTGCCAGCAGCTTACTTAGCGGGGGGGCCCATTACGAGCAGTACTTC
v_gene: TRBV11-3; abundance: .; j_gene: TRBJ1-1; d_gene: .; CDR3aa: CASSLEPDTEAFF; CDR3nt: TGTGCCAGCAGCTTAGAACCGGACACTGAAGCTTTCTTT
v_gene: TRBV7-6; abundance: .; j_gene: TRBJ2-7; d_gene: TRBD1; CDR3aa: CASSSGTGSTYEQYF; CDR3nt: TGTGCCAGCAGCTCCGGGACAGGGAGCACCTACGAGCAGTACTTC
v_gene: TRBV2; abundance: .; j_gene: TRBJ2-3; d_gene: .; CDR3aa: CASRVVVPDTQYF; CDR3nt: TGTGCCAGCCGAGTGGTAGTCCCAGATACGCAGTATTTT
v_gene: TRBV19; abundance: .; j_gene: TRBJ2-7; d_gene: TRBD1; CDR3aa: CASSLGQEGSEQYF; CDR3nt: TGTGCCAGTAGTCTCGGACAGGAAGGTAGTGAGCAGTACTTC
v_gene: TRBV6-4; abundance: .; j_gene: TRBJ2-1; d_gene: .; CDR3aa: CASRPQSSYNEQFF; CDR3nt: TGTGCCAGCAGACCCCAGAGCTCCTACAATGAGCAGTTCTTC
v_gene: TRBV14; abundance: once; j_gene: TRBJ2-7; d_gene: TRBD1; CDR3aa: CASSHPRDSRSYEQYF; CDR3nt: TGTGCCAGCAGCCACCCTAGGGACAGCCGATCCTACGAGCAGTACTTC
v_gene: TRBV6-1; abundance: .; j_gene: TRBJ1-5; d_gene: .; CDR3aa: CASKGLSSNQPQHF; CDR3nt: TGTGCCAGCAAGGGCTTGTCTAGCAATCAGCCCCAGCATTTT
v_gene: TRBV7-8; abundance: .; j_gene: TRBJ2-1; d_gene: .; CDR3aa: CASSLPREVSSYNEQFF; CDR3nt: TGTGCCAGCAGCTTACCCCGTGAGGTAAGCTCCTACAATGAGCAGTTCTTC
v_gene: TRBV18; abundance: .; j_gene: TRBJ1-2; d_gene: .; CDR3aa: CASSDPGRYYGYTF; CDR3nt: TGTGCCAGCTCAGACCCCGGCAGATACTATGGCTACACCTTC
v_gene: TRBV29-1; abundance: .; j_gene: TRBJ1-2; d_gene: .; CDR3aa: CSVEDREDYGYTF; CDR3nt: TGCAGCGTTGAAGACAGGGAAGACTATGGCTACACCTTC
v_gene: TRBV7-9; abundance: .; j_gene: TRBJ2-3; d_gene: .; CDR3aa: CASSQSLAQFTDTQYF; CDR3nt: TGTGCCAGCAGCCAATCACTAGCACAATTCACAGATACGCAGTATTTT
v_gene: TRBV19; abundance: .; j_gene: TRBJ2-1; d_gene: .; CDR3aa: CASSISPLRGGLYNEQFF; CDR3nt: TGTGCCAGTAGTATATCCCCTTTAAGGGGGGGACTCTACAATGAGCAGTTCTTC
v_gene: TRBV5-6; abundance: .; j_gene: TRBJ1-4; d_gene: .; CDR3aa: CASSPVGNEKLFF; CDR3nt: TGTGCCAGCAGCCCGGTAGGGAATGAAAAACTGTTTTTT
v_gene: TRBV19; abundance: .; j_gene: TRBJ2-1; d_gene: .; CDR3aa: CASSIGRDSYNEQFF; CDR3nt: TGTGCCAGTAGTATAGGGCGGGACTCCTACAATGAGCAGTTCTTC
v_gene: TRBV19; abundance: .; j_gene: TRBJ1-5; d_gene: .; CDR3aa: CASRTGISNQPQHF; CDR3nt: TGTGCCAGCAGGACGGGAATTAGCAATCAGCCCCAGCATTTT
v_gene: TRBV13; abundance: once; j_gene: TRBJ2-4; d_gene: TRBD2; CDR3aa: CASSTHTSGGPNWNIQYF; CDR3nt: TGTGCCAGCAGCACCCACACTAGCGGGGGGCCCAACTGGAACATTCAGTACTTC
v_gene: TRBV11-2; abundance: .; j_gene: TRBJ2-1; d_gene: TRBD2; CDR3aa: CASSFPLAGEQFF; CDR3nt: TGTGCCAGCAGCTTCCCACTAGCGGGAGAGCAGTTCTTC
v_gene: TRBV5-1; abundance: .; j_gene: TRBJ1-4; d_gene: .; CDR3aa: CASSLGWGKEKLFF; CDR3nt: TGCGCCAGCAGCTTAGGGTGGGGGAAAGAAAAACTGTTTTTT
v_gene: TRBV12-5; abundance: .; j_gene: TRBJ1-2; d_gene: .; CDR3aa: CASGLVVRDGYTF; CDR3nt: TGTGCTAGTGGTTTGGTAGTTAGGGATGGCTACACCTTC
v_gene: TRBV6-1; abundance: .; j_gene: TRBJ2-1; d_gene: .; CDR3aa: CASSDPSYNEQFF; CDR3nt: TGTGCCAGCAGTGATCCCAGTTACAATGAGCAGTTCTTC